This is a list of T cell receptor beta chains from one sample in a study of blood T cell repertoires in COVID-19. Here immunoSEQ multiplex PCR was the method, and the copy in TCRdb shows in-frame clones only, minus some. The sample consists of fewer than 500,000 clones, 75% to 90% of them appearing once. Sequencing used peripheral blood. The receptors here all came from a woman aged 25 to 39 with acute or convalescent COVID-19. Each CDR3 is given with its conserved first and last residue. A D gene is named only where the DNA matches it firmly. Clone sizes are given selectively: once, few, many, or a class where the clone is expanded.

J,size,D,V,DNA,CDR3
TRBJ2-7,-,TRBD1,TRBV29-1,TGCAGCGTTGAACAGGGGGCGTACGAGCAGTACTTC,CSVEQGAYEQYF
TRBJ2-6,-,-,TRBV5-1,TGCGCCAGCAGCTTGAGCACCCGAGACTCTGGGGCCAACGTCCTGACTTTC,CASSLSTRDSGANVLTF
TRBJ1-6,-,-,TRBV7-8,TGTGCCAGCAGCCGCCCGACTACACCGTATAATTCACCCCTCCACTTT,CASSRPTTPYNSPLHF
TRBJ2-7,-,TRBD1,TRBV10-3,TGTGCCATCAGATCTGGACAGGGGGCCTACGAGCAGTACTTC,CAIRSGQGAYEQYF
TRBJ2-7,once,TRBD1,TRBV29-1,TGCAGCGCTCGACAGGGGGCCTTTGACTACGAGCAGTACTTC,CSARQGAFDYEQYF
TRBJ1-2,-,TRBD1,TRBV6-5,TGTGCCAGCAGTCTTGACAGGGGCCGTTCTGGCTACACCTTC,CASSLDRGRSGYTF
TRBJ2-2,-,-,TRBV7-3,TGTGCCAGCAGCCCAAGGGGGGGGCCCCGACCCGGGGAGCTGTTTTTT,CASSPRGGPRPGELFF
TRBJ1-6,-,TRBD1,TRBV5-8,TGTGCCAGCAGCTTGTCCCAGGGGGCCCTGAATTCACCCCTCCACTTT,CASSLSQGALNSPLHF
TRBJ1-4,-,-,TRBV18,TGTGCCAGTACGGGATCGGTACGGGAAAAACTGTTTTTT,CASTGSVREKLFF
TRBJ2-7,-,-,TRBV11-2,TGTGCCAGCAGCTTAGGGGTCAGGGGCTACGAGCAGTACTTC,CASSLGVRGYEQYF
TRBJ2-3,-,TRBD2,TRBV5-1,TGCGCCAGCAGCACCTCCCTTAGCGGGGGAGCCACAGATACGCAGTATTTT,CASSTSLSGGATDTQYF
TRBJ2-1,once,-,TRBV7-6,TGTGCCAGCAGCTTAGCGCGGTCACACCTTACCTACAATGAGCAGTTCTTC,CASSLARSHLTYNEQFF
TRBJ2-2,-,TRBD2,TRBV18,TGTGCCAGCTCACCACTCTCGGGACTAGCGGTCGGGGAGCTGTTTTTT,CASSPLSGLAVGELFF
TRBJ2-2,-,TRBD1,TRBV29-1,TGCAGCGCTCTTCGACAGGGGGCGTGGAGTCCCGGGGAGCTGTTTTTT,CSALRQGAWSPGELFF
TRBJ2-2,-,-,TRBV15,TGTGCCACCAGCAGAGTTCCGAGGGACACCGGGGAGCTGTTTTTT,CATSRVPRDTGELFF
TRBJ1-4,-,-,TRBV27,TGTGCCAGCAGTGGAACCGGGAGGAGTAATGAAAAACTGTTTTTT,CASSGTGRSNEKLFF
TRBJ1-5,-,-,TRBV30,TGTGCCTGGAGCCCGTCTCCTAGTCAGCCCCAGCATTTT,CAWSPSPSQPQHF
TRBJ2-1,-,TRBD2,TRBV25-1,TGTGCCAGCAGTGAATTTGACCAGCGGGGGGGCCAAGTCAATGAGCAGTTCTTC,CASSEFDQRGGQVNEQFF
TRBJ1-2,-,-,TRBV9,TGTGCCAGCAGCCCCAGACAGTCAAACGCTGGCTACACCTTC,CASSPRQSNAGYTF
TRBJ1-3,once,-,TRBV18,TGTGCCAGCTCCCTCGGCCCTGCGGTCTCTGGAAACACCATATATTTT,CASSLGPAVSGNTIYF
TRBJ1-1,once,-,TRBV6-4,TGTGCCAGCGCTCGGGAGCCCATGAACACTGAAGCTTTCTTT,CASAREPMNTEAFF
TRBJ2-7,-,TRBD1,TRBV5-1,TGCGCCAGCAGCCAAACCGGACAGGGCCCCTACGAGCAGTACTTC,CASSQTGQGPYEQYF
TRBJ2-7,-,TRBD1,TRBV19,TGTGCCAGTAGTATACCAGGGGGCAAGCGAGACGAGCAGTACTTC,CASSIPGGKRDEQYF
TRBJ1-6,once,-,TRBV2,TGTGCCAGCAGGAGGAGGGAAAATTCACCCCTCCACTTT,CASRRRENSPLHF
TRBJ1-1,-,-,TRBV27,TGTGCCAGCAGTTTACAGATGAACACTGAAGCTTTCTTT,CASSLQMNTEAFF
TRBJ1-2,once,-,TRBV11-2,TGTGCCAGCAGCTTAGAGAGCCAGGCCTATGGCTACACCTTC,CASSLESQAYGYTF
TRBJ2-7,-,TRBD2,TRBV3-1/TRBV3-2,TGTGCCAGCAGCCATCTCTCTAGCGGGAGACTCTACGAGCAGTACTTC,CASSHLSSGRLYEQYF
TRBJ1-1,-,TRBD1,TRBV18,TGTGCCAGCTCCCAGGGACAGGTGGGTGAAGCTTTCTTT,CASSQGQVGEAFF
TRBJ1-2,-,-,TRBV23-1,TGCGCCAGCAGTCAGGTTCAGATCACTAAATATGGCTACACCTTC,CASSQVQITKYGYTF
TRBJ2-7,once,TRBD1,TRBV27,TGTGCCAGCAGTTTCGGGACAGGCTACGAGCAGTACTTC,CASSFGTGYEQYF
TRBJ2-2,-,-,TRBV11-2,TGTGCCAGCAGCACCCAGGAGGGGGGGGCCTCTTACACCGGGGAGCTGTTTTTT,CASSTQEGGASYTGELFF
TRBJ1-6,-,TRBD1,TRBV2,TGTGCCAGCAGTGAAGGTGGGGGACAGTTTAATTCACCCCTCCACTTT,CASSEGGGQFNSPLHF
TRBJ2-1,-,TRBD2,TRBV7-9,TGTGCCAGCAGCTCGCGCGGGGGGCAAGGGTACAATGAGCAGTTCTTC,CASSSRGGQGYNEQFF
TRBJ2-2,-,TRBD1,TRBV12-5,TGTGCTAGTGGTTTACAGGGGGTAGGGACCGGGGAGCTGTTTTTT,CASGLQGVGTGELFF
TRBJ2-1,-,TRBD1,TRBV6-2/TRBV6-3,TGTGCCAGCAGCTCGGACAGGGGGGTGTGGAATGAGCAGTTCTTC,CASSSDRGVWNEQFF
TRBJ1-2,-,TRBD1,TRBV4-2,TGTGCCAGCAGCCAAGGACACAGGGGAGCTTTAGTTGGCTACACCTTC,CASSQGHRGALVGYTF
TRBJ2-6,-,-,TRBV27,TGTGCCAGCACCACCGACAGAACAGCCTCTGGGGCCAACGTCCTGACTTTC,CASTTDRTASGANVLTF
TRBJ2-6,-,-,TRBV21-1,TGTGCCAGCAGCTTCCCGGAGGCTGGGGCCAACGTCCTGACTTTC,CASSFPEAGANVLTF
TRBJ2-1,once,-,TRBV9,TGTGCCAGCAGCGTATCCTCGGGGGATTTGAATGAGCAGTTCTTC,CASSVSSGDLNEQFF
TRBJ2-7,-,TRBD1,TRBV5-1,TGCGCCAGCAGCGCAGGACAGGTCGCCTCCTACGAGCAGTACTTC,CASSAGQVASYEQYF
TRBJ2-1,-,-,TRBV5-6,TGTGCCAGCAGCTACAGGACCGAGAACAATGAGCAGTTCTTC,CASSYRTENNEQFF
TRBJ1-1,-,-,TRBV6-5,TGTGCCAGCAGGCAGACAGGGAACACTGAAGCTTTCTTT,CASRQTGNTEAFF
TRBJ2-7,few,-,TRBV7-8,TGTGCCAGCAGCCAGCGCAGCTCCTACGAGCAGTACTTC,CASSQRSSYEQYF
TRBJ2-5,-,-,TRBV18,TGTGCCAGCTCACCGCGGGTGGTCCGATACCAAGAGACCCAGTACTTC,CASSPRVVRYQETQYF
TRBJ1-2,-,TRBD1,TRBV28,TGTGCCAGCACTCTACCGGGACAGTTCTATGGCTACACCTTC,CASTLPGQFYGYTF
TRBJ2-4,-,-,TRBV12-3/TRBV12-4,TGTGCCAGCAGACGACGGGAAAACATTCAGTACTTC,CASRRRENIQYF
TRBJ2-5,once,-,TRBV10-3,TGTGCCATCAGTGGGACTGCCATTTCCCAAGAGACCCAGTACTTC,CAISGTAISQETQYF
TRBJ2-2,-,-,TRBV28,TGTGCCAGCAGTCGGACAGCTAACACCGGGGAGCTGTTTTTT,CASSRTANTGELFF
TRBJ2-2,-,-,TRBV3-1/TRBV3-2,TGTGCCAGCAGCCAAGTCGGGGGAGGCACCGGGGAGCTGTTTTTT,CASSQVGGGTGELFF